The 4 T cell receptor beta chains presented below share a single source sample, sequenced in a study of regulatory T cells in long-lasting Graves disease. As to time point: newly diagnosed GD, antithyroid drugs for less than 3 months. Preparation of the TCR library used RNA extracted from PBMCs. iRepertoire HTBI primers and Arm-PCR of CDR3 regions built TCR beta libraries. One entry per CDR3 protein results from TCRdb running MiXCR on the multiplex PCR reads. The table shows some 500,000 distinct CDR3 sequences, with more than 15% occurring only once. These data were likewise used in another study, on T cells in Graves' hyperthyroidism and ophthalmopathy.

The source material was peripheral blood mononuclear cells (PBMCs), sampled at new diagnosis, from a patient treated with antithyroid drugs. The source is a woman aged 35-65 years with Graves disease.

This chain's CDR3 is CASSPRYSGANVLTF. DNA for the CDR3: TGTGCCAGCAGCCCAAGGTACTCTGGGGCCAACGTCCTGACTTTC. The chain uses TRBV5-5 and TRBJ2-6; D unclear. V was clipped by 4 bases and J by 0 bases, with 8 bases between them. CDR1 is SGHKS and CDR2 is YYEKEE in the germline V gene (reference sequence). This CDR3 region has 15 residues.

The chain recombines TRBV28 with TRBJ2-3, with 12 positions matching TRBD1. The germline CDR1 and CDR2 sequences are MDHEN and SYDVKM. This CDR3 region has 17 residues. With V trimmed by 3 bases and J by 3 bases, 7 bases remained unmatched. CDR3: CASSLAGTGGRTDTQYF. The CDR3 DNA sequence: TGTGCCAGCAGTTTGGCCGGGACAGGGGGCAGGACAGATACGCAGTATTTT.

DNA of the CDR3: TGTGCCAGCAGCTTAGCGGTAACCCCCGGGACTAGCGGGAGCTGGAACCAAGAGACCCAGTACTTC. It translates to CASSLAVTPGTSGSWNQETQYF. The V call is TRBV13, the J call TRBJ2-5; TRBD2 aligns across 14 bases. The CDR3 totals 22 residues. The J segment lost 0 bases and the V segment lost 1 base, leaving 16 bases of the junction unmatched. In germline, CDR1 is PRHDT, CDR2 FYEKMQ (reference sequence). The full variable domain, in which reference TRBV13 and TRBJ2-5 provide the parts outside the CDR3, is AAGVIQSPRHLIKEKRETATLKCYPIPRHDTVYWYQQGPGQDPQFLISFYEKMQSDKGSIPDRFSAQQFSDYHSELNMSSLELGDSALYFCASSLAVTPGTSGSWNQETQYFGPGTRLLVL.

In its sample, this clonotype was seen a few times. The chain joins TRBV28 to TRBJ1-4; D perhaps matches TRBD1 (5 bases). The CDR3 totals 13 residues. V dropped 6 bases and J dropped 10 bases, with 15 bases sitting between them. Germline V gene data show CDR1 as MDHEN and CDR2 as SYDVKM. CDR3 residues: CASRDNGIGKLFF. CDR3 DNA sequence: TGTGCCAGCAGGGACAACGGAATAGGAAAACTGTTTTTT.